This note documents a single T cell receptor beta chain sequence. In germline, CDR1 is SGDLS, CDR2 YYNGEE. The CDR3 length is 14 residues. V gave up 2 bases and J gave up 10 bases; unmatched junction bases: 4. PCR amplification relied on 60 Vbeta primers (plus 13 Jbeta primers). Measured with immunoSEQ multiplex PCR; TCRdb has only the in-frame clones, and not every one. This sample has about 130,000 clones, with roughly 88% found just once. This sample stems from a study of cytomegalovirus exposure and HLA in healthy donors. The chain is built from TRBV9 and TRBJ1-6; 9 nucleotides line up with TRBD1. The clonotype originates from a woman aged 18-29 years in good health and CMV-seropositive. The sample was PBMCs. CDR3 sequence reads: CASSVGQGKSPLHF. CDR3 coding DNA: TGTGCCAGCAGCGTGGGACAGGGAAAATCACCCCTCCACTTT.